This T cell receptor beta chain was captured by sequencing in a study of cytomegalovirus exposure and HLA in healthy donors. Study-level results: There were reportedly fewer N-insertions in an Asian-associated ancestry cluster than the roughly 670-donor mean, in a later analysis.

About this clone: The antigen is unknown.

Primers: 60 Vbeta forward and 13 Jbeta reverse. Clones were read by immunoSEQ multiplex PCR, and TCRdb kept only the in-frame ones, dropping some. Of some 100,000 clones listed, under 85% are singletons. This sequence was found in a woman between 45 and 60 years old in good health and CMV-seropositive. Specimen: PBMCs.

As DNA, the CDR3 is TGCAGCGTTGAAGATATAAACAGGAGGGACTATGGCTACACCTTC. It codes for CSVEDINRRDYGYTF. The chain recombines TRBV29-1 with TRBJ1-2; maybe TRBD1 (5 bases). CDR3 length equals 15 residues. Germline V lookup: CDR1 SQVTM, CDR2 ANQGSEA. Trimming took 0 bases from V and 3 from J, leaving 14 bases between them.